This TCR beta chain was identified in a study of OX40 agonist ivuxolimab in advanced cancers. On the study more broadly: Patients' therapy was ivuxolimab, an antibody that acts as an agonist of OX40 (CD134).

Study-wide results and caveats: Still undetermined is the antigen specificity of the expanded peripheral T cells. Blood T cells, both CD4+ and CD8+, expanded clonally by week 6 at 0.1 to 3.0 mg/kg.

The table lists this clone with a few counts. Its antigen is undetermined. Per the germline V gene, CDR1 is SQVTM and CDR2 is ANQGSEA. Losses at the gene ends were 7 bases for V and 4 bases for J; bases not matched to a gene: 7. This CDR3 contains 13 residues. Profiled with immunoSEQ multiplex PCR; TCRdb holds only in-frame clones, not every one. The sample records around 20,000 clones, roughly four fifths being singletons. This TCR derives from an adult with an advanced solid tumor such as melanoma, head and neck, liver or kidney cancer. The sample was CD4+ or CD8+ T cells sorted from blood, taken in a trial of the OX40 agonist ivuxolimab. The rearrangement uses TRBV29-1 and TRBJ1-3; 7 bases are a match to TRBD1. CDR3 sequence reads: CSAITGQGNTIYF. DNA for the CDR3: TGCAGCGCCATCACGGGACAGGGAAACACCATATATTTT.